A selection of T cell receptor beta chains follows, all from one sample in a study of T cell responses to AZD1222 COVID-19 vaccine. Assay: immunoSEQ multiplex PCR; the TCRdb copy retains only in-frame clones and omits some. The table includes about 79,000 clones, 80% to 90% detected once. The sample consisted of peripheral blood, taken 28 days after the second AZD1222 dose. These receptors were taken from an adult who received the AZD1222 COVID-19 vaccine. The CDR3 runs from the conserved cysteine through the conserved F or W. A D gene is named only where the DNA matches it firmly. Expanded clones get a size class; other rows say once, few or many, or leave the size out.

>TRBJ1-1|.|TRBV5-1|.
CASSPGVGGWNTEAFF
TGCGCCAGCAGCCCCGGTGTCGGAGGGTGGAACACTGAAGCTTTCTTT
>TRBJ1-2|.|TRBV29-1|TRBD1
CTILGTGGLRGYTF
TGCACCATCCTAGGGACAGGGGGCTTGAGGGGCTACACCTTC
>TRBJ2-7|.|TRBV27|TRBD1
CASSRGTGNHEQYF
TGTGCCAGCAGTCGAGGGACAGGGAACCACGAGCAGTACTTC
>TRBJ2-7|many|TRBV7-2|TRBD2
CASSFSGARPSYEQYF
TGTGCCAGCAGCTTCAGCGGGGCGCGACCCTCCTACGAGCAGTACTTC
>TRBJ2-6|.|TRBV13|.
CASSFWVPKGSGANVLTF
TGTGCCAGCAGCTTCTGGGTCCCTAAAGGCTCTGGGGCCAACGTCCTGACTTTC
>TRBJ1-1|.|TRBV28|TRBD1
CASSLLGTGEAFF
TGTGCCAGCAGTTTATTAGGGACAGGTGAAGCTTTCTTT
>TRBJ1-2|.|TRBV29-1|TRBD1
CSVEGPGQGGYGYGYTF
TGCAGCGTGGAGGGGCCGGGACAGGGAGGCTATGGCTATGGCTACACCTTC
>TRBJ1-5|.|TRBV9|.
CASSVGGFGQPQHF
TGTGCCAGCAGCGTAGGGGGTTTCGGTCAGCCCCAGCATTTT
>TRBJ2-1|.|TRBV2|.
CATSIGDLQFF
TGTGCCACCTCGATCGGGGACCTCCAGTTCTTC
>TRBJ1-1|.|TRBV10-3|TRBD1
CAIRGTDTEAFF
TGTGCCATCAGAGGGACAGACACTGAAGCTTTCTTT
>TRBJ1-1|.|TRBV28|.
CASIRTVNTEAFF
TGTGCCAGCATCAGGACAGTGAACACTGAAGCTTTCTTT
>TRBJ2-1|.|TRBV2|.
CAGGQFRNEQFF
TGTGCGGGGGGACAGTTTAGGAATGAGCAGTTCTTC
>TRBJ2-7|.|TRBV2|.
CASSEGTQYEQYF
TGTGCCAGCAGTGAAGGGACCCAGTACGAGCAGTACTTC
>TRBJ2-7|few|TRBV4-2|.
CASSQVSGLSYEQYF
TGTGCCAGCAGCCAAGTATCGGGCCTATCCTACGAGCAGTACTTC
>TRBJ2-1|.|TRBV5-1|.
CASSLIAVGGNEQFF
TGCGCCAGCAGCTTGATCGCAGTAGGGGGCAATGAGCAGTTCTTC
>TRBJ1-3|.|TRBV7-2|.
CASSLIRRIGNTIYF
TGTGCCAGCAGCCTTATACGGAGAATAGGAAACACCATATATTTT
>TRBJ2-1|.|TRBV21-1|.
CASSTWKGTSGREYNEQFF
TGTGCCAGCAGCACCTGGAAAGGGACTAGCGGGAGGGAGTACAATGAGCAGTTCTTC
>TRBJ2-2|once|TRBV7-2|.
CASSLFRPEGGLFF
TGTGCCAGCAGCCTATTCAGGCCCGAAGGGGGGCTGTTTTTT
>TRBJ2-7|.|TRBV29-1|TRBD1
CSVNRGDYEQYF
TGCAGCGTGAACAGGGGGGACTACGAGCAGTACTTC
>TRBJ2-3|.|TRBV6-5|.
CASSLRAQDTQYF
TGTGCCAGCAGTCTCCGGGCCCAGGATACGCAGTATTTT
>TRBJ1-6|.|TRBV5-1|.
CASSLGVNSPLHF
TGCGCCAGCAGCTTGGGGGTCAATTCACCCCTCCACTTT
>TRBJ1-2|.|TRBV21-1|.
CASSATGPQYGYTF
TGTGCCAGCAGCGCGACAGGTCCCCAATATGGCTACACCTTC
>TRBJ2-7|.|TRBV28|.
CASSSRQTPTYEQYF
TGTGCCAGCAGTTCCCGACAGACGCCCACCTACGAGCAGTACTTC
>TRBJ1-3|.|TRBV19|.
CASSIERRSSNTIYF
TGTGCCAGTAGTATAGAAAGGAGATCCTCCAACACCATATATTTT
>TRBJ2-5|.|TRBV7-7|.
CASSQTPEGETQYF
TGTGCCAGCAGTCAGACCCCGGAGGGCGAGACCCAGTACTTC
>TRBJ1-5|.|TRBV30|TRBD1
CAWSRDRGENSNQPQHF
TGTGCCTGGAGCCGTGACAGGGGGGAGAATAGCAATCAGCCCCAGCATTTT
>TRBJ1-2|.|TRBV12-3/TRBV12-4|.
CASSALGYGYTF
TGTGCCAGCAGCGCCCTAGGCTATGGCTACACCTTC
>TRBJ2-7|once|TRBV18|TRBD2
CAISPGGGSSYEQYF
TGTGCCATCTCACCGGGGGGAGGATCATCCTACGAGCAGTACTTC
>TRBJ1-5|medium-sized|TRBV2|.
CASRGGGNQPQHF
TGTGCCAGCAGGGGAGGGGGCAATCAGCCCCAGCATTTT
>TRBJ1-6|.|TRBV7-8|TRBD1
CASSLVSTGGLYSPLHF
TGTGCCAGCAGCTTAGTATCGACAGGGGGTCTCTATTCACCCCTCCACTTT
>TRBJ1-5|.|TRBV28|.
CASSLLTGNGQPQHF
TGTGCCAGCAGTTTATTAACAGGGAACGGGCAGCCCCAGCATTTT
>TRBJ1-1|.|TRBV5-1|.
CASSLATGTEAFF
TGCGCCAGCAGCTTGGCCACCGGGACTGAAGCTTTCTTT
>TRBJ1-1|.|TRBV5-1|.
CASSGVNTEAFF
TGCGCCAGCAGCGGAGTGAACACTGAAGCTTTCTTT
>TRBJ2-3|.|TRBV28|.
CASRGGGTDTQYF
TGTGCCAGCAGAGGTGGGGGCACAGATACGCAGTATTTT
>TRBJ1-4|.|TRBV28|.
CASIEGGNEKLFF
TGTGCCAGCATAGAAGGGGGTAATGAAAAACTGTTTTTT
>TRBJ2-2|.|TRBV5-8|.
CASSLSLARERSTGELFF
TGTGCCAGCAGCTTGTCTTTAGCCCGGGAACGGAGCACCGGGGAGCTGTTTTTT
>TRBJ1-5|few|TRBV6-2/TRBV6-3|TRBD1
CASSYSYLSRTGGNQPQHF
TGTGCCAGCAGTTATTCCTATTTGTCGCGGACAGGGGGCAATCAGCCCCAGCATTTT
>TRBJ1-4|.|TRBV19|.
CASKGSEKLFF
TGTGCCAGTAAGGGGAGTGAAAAACTGTTTTTT
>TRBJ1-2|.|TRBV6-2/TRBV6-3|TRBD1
CASTPILGQGIGYTF
TGTGCCAGCACCCCGATTCTGGGACAGGGAATTGGCTACACCTTC
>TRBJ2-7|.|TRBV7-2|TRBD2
CASSLAGLVGTYEQYF
TGTGCCAGCAGCTTAGCGGGACTAGTCGGGACCTACGAGCAGTACTTC
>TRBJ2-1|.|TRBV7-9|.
CASSGWGDYNEQFF
TGTGCCAGCAGCGGATGGGGTGACTACAATGAGCAGTTCTTC
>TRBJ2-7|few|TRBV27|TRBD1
CASRRQGFSYEQYF
TGTGCCAGCAGGAGACAGGGATTCTCCTACGAGCAGTACTTC
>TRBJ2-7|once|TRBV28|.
CASSPWKGVHEQYF
TGTGCCAGCAGTCCGTGGAAGGGGGTTCACGAGCAGTACTTC
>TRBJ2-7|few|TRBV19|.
CASSILGVSYEQYF
TGTGCCAGTAGTATTTTGGGGGTCTCCTACGAGCAGTACTTC
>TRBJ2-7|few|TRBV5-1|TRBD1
CASGRDSGAYEQYF
TGCGCCAGCGGACGGGACAGCGGAGCCTACGAGCAGTACTTC
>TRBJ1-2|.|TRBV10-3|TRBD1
CAISAGQIYGYTF
TGTGCCATCAGTGCGGGACAGATCTATGGCTACACCTTC
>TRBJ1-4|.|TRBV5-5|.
CASSLALGPSEKLFF
TGTGCCAGCAGCTTGGCCCTAGGGCCTAGTGAAAAACTGTTTTTT
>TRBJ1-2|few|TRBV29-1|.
CSVEDLPVSVREGGYGYTF
TGCAGCGTTGAAGACCTCCCCGTGTCTGTGCGGGAAGGGGGTTATGGCTACACCTTC
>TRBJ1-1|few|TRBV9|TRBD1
CASSSSDRGSFMNTEAFF
TGTGCCAGCAGCTCATCGGACAGGGGCTCGTTCATGAACACTGAAGCTTTCTTT
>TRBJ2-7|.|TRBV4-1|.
CASSQGTPSYNEQYF
TGCGCCAGCAGCCAAGGTACCCCTAGTTACAACGAGCAGTACTTC